Listed below are T cell receptor beta chains from one sample, sequenced in a study of CD8 T cells in ankylosing spondylitis. TCRdb ran MiXCR on the 5' RACE reads and lists one entry per CDR3 protein. Of 39,000 or so distinct CDR3 sequences in the sample, about a tenth were seen once. The material sequenced was blood, either unsorted or a sorted T cell fraction (not recorded which). The receptor set was obtained from a male donor with ankylosing spondylitis or in good health (not recorded which). CDR3s include the opening cysteine and the closing phenylalanine or tryptophan. A D gene is named only where the DNA matches it firmly. Part of the rows lack a size; the others show once, few, many or a class for expanded clones.

TRBV19	TRBD1	TRBJ2-5	many	14	TGTGCCAGTAAGTCCGGACAGGGTCAAGAGACCCAGTACTTC	CASKSGQGQETQYF
TRBV20-1	TRBD2	TRBJ2-1	many	16	TGCAGTGCTAGAGTTGCTAGCGGGAGCTCCTACAATGAGCAGTTCTTC	CSARVASGSSYNEQFF
TRBV12-3/TRBV12-4	-	TRBJ2-7	many	17	TGTGCCAGCAGTCCTCGGGCACAGGGAATTCGGGGCTACGAGCAGTACTTC	CASSPRAQGIRGYEQYF
TRBV20-1	-	TRBJ1-5	many	14	TGCAGTGCTAGAGCCAACTGGGGGGGACAGCCCCAGCATTTT	CSARANWGGQPQHF
TRBV10-3	TRBD1	TRBJ1-1	many	16	TGTGCCATCAGCACGACGGGACAGGGAGTTGAGACTGAAGCTTTCTTT	CAISTTGQGVETEAFF
TRBV12-3/TRBV12-4	-	TRBJ2-2	many	15	TGTGCCAGCAGTTTTAGTCAGGCCTACACCGGGGAGCTGTTTTTT	CASSFSQAYTGELFF
TRBV10-3	-	TRBJ2-3	many	11	TGTGCCATCAGGTACGCAGATACGCAGTATTTT	CAIRYADTQYF
TRBV7-2	TRBD2	TRBJ2-1	many	16	TGTGCCAGCAGCTTTAGTCTAGCGGTCTCCTACAATGAGCAGTTCTTC	CASSFSLAVSYNEQFF
TRBV20-1	TRBD2	TRBJ2-1	many	16	TGCAGTGCTAGGATTTTACGTAGCGGGAGTTACAATGAGCAGTTCTTC	CSARILRSGSYNEQFF
TRBV12-3/TRBV12-4	-	TRBJ1-5	-	15	TGTGCCAGCAGCCCCAGGGAAGGCGGCAATCAGCCCCAGCATTTT	CASSPREGGNQPQHF
TRBV5-1	-	TRBJ2-3	few	16	TGCGCCAGCAGCTCCCTCGGTCCCATCAACACAGATACGCAGTATTTT	CASSSLGPINTDTQYF
TRBV24-1	TRBD2	TRBJ2-5	many	16	TGTGCCACCAGTGACCCCGGGACTAGCGGGGTGGAGACCCAGTACTTC	CATSDPGTSGVETQYF
TRBV7-2	-	TRBJ2-1	many	14	TGTGCCAGCAGCTTATTCGAGTTAAAGGGTGAGCAGTTCTTC	CASSLFELKGEQFF
TRBV5-1	-	TRBJ2-4	few	18	TGCGCCAGCAGCTTGCGGGGCGAAAGGACTCTAGCCAAAAACATTCAGTACTTC	CASSLRGERTLAKNIQYF
TRBV12-3/TRBV12-4	TRBD2	TRBJ2-5	many	15	TGTGCCAGCAGGGGGACTAGCGGGAGCATAGAGACCCAGTACTTC	CASRGTSGSIETQYF
TRBV28	-	TRBJ2-2	many	14	TGTGCCAGCAGTTTTAGGCGTAAGACCGGGGAGCTGTTTTTT	CASSFRRKTGELFF
TRBV6-5	TRBD1	TRBJ2-6	-	15	TGTGCCAGCAGTTCCACAGGGGCCGGGGCCAACGTCCTGACTTTC	CASSSTGAGANVLTF
TRBV7-6	TRBD1	TRBJ1-5	-	15	TGTGCCAGCAGCCGCCAGGGGGGGGTCAATCAGCCCCAGCATTTT	CASSRQGGVNQPQHF
TRBV2	-	TRBJ1-1	-	13	TGTGCCAGACGGGGGCCCATGAACACTGAAGCTTTCTTT	CARRGPMNTEAFF
TRBV25-1	-	TRBJ1-1	many	14	TGTGCCAGCAGTGGCTTCAGGGGGAACACTGAAGCTTTCTTT	CASSGFRGNTEAFF
TRBV20-1	-	TRBJ2-7	many	15	TGCAGTGCTACCAGTACGGGACGGGGCATCTACGAGCAGTACTTC	CSATSTGRGIYEQYF
TRBV20-1	-	TRBJ1-5	many	15	TGCAGTGCTAGGGCAGGGAAAAATAGCAATCAGCCCCAGCATTTT	CSARAGKNSNQPQHF
TRBV21-1	-	TRBJ2-7	many	14	TGTGCCGCCCCAGGACGGCAGCGAACCTACGAGCAGTACTTC	CAAPGRQRTYEQYF
TRBV4-2	-	TRBJ1-1	many	16	TGTGCCAGCAGCCAGGACCCCGGACGGCTGAACACTGAAGCTTTCTTT	CASSQDPGRLNTEAFF
TRBV7-9	TRBD1	TRBJ1-1	-	14	TGTGCCAGCAGCCCGGACAGGGGGGACACTGAAGCTTTCTTT	CASSPDRGDTEAFF
TRBV20-1	-	TRBJ2-5	many	12	TGCAGTGCTAGTTTGGGTTTTGAGACCCAGTACTTC	CSASLGFETQYF
TRBV4-1	-	TRBJ2-1	many	20	TGCGCCAGCAGCCAAACGAGAGGGTGGGAGGCCTCGAGCTCCTACAATGAGCAGTTCTTC	CASSQTRGWEASSSYNEQFF
TRBV2	TRBD2	TRBJ2-1	many	14	TGTGCCAACTCGGCCAGCGGGAAGTCAAATGAGCAGTTCTTC	CANSASGKSNEQFF
TRBV5-1	TRBD1	TRBJ2-1	many	16	TGCGCCAGCGGGCAACGAACAGGGGGCTCGAACAATGAGCAGTTCTTC	CASGQRTGGSNNEQFF
TRBV18	-	TRBJ2-2	many	14	TGTGCCAGCTCACCGTATAGAGGGCCCGGGGAGCTGTTTTTT	CASSPYRGPGELFF
TRBV20-1	TRBD1	TRBJ1-1	many	14	TGCAGTGCTAGCCGCGAGACAGGGGTCACTGAAGCTTTCTTT	CSASRETGVTEAFF
TRBV7-2	-	TRBJ2-5	-	15	TGTGCCAGCAGCTTAGCGCTGGCGGCCATAGAGACCCAGTACTTC	CASSLALAAIETQYF
TRBV5-1	-	TRBJ2-5	many	13	TGCGCCAGCAAACCGGGCCAACAAGAGACCCAGTACTTC	CASKPGQQETQYF
TRBV12-3/TRBV12-4	-	TRBJ1-5	many	12	TGTGCCAGCACCCTAAGCAATCAGCCCCAGCATTTT	CASTLSNQPQHF
TRBV27	-	TRBJ2-1	many	14	TGTGCCAGCAGTTTACGGAGGGGGGGACTCGAGCAGTTCTTC	CASSLRRGGLEQFF
TRBV10-3	TRBD1	TRBJ2-2	many	14	TGTGCCATCGGACAGGGTGGGTTCGCCGGGGAGCTGTTTTTT	CAIGQGGFAGELFF
TRBV18	-	TRBJ2-2	many	14	TGTGCCAGCTCACGTAGAGCTGGCACCGGGGAGCTGTTTTTT	CASSRRAGTGELFF
TRBV2	-	TRBJ2-3	many	13	TGTGCCAGCAGTGATGTTGGCACAGATACGCAGTATTTT	CASSDVGTDTQYF
TRBV20-1	-	TRBJ2-7	many	18	TGCAGTGCTAGAGATCTAGTTGGGATTGCGGGACCGTTCTACGAGCAGTACTTC	CSARDLVGIAGPFYEQYF
TRBV7-9	TRBD2	TRBJ2-1	few	15	TGTGCCAGCAGCCTAGGGCTAGCGGGAGGCAATGAGCAGTTCTTC	CASSLGLAGGNEQFF
TRBV4-1	-	TRBJ2-2	many	16	TGCGCCAGCAGCCAATTATCCGGAGGGGGCACCGGGGAGCTGTTTTTT	CASSQLSGGGTGELFF
TRBV13	TRBD1	TRBJ2-6	-	17	TGTGCCAGCAGCTTAGAGGACAGGCCTCTGGGGGCCAACGTCCTGACTTTC	CASSLEDRPLGANVLTF
TRBV29-1	TRBD2	TRBJ2-7	medium-sized	18	TGCAGCGTTGAAGACCCCATCCCGGGACTAGCGGGTTACTACGAGCAGTACTTC	CSVEDPIPGLAGYYEQYF
TRBV27	TRBD1	TRBJ2-1	many	15	TGTGCCAGCAGGGAAGGGGACAGGGGCGACAATGAGCAGTTCTTC	CASREGDRGDNEQFF
TRBV6-2/TRBV6-3	TRBD2	TRBJ2-5	many	14	TGTGCCAGCAGTACTAGCGGACCACAAGAGACCCAGTACTTC	CASSTSGPQETQYF
TRBV7-8	TRBD2	TRBJ2-3	-	14	TGTGCCAGCAGCTTGTGGCCGGGGGGAGATACGCAGTATTTT	CASSLWPGGDTQYF
TRBV20-1	-	TRBJ2-1	many	15	TGCAGTGCTAGAAAAGTCGGGTCTATATACAATGAGCAGTTCTTC	CSARKVGSIYNEQFF
TRBV3-1	-	TRBJ2-7	many	12	TGTGCCAGCAGCCAACTCCGTTCAGGGCAGTACTTC	CASSQLRSGQYF
TRBV27	TRBD1	TRBJ1-2	-	15	TGTGCCAGCAGTTCCCGCGACAGGGCCCACTATGGCTACACCTTC	CASSSRDRAHYGYTF